The 24 T cell receptor beta chains presented below share a single source sample, sequenced in a study of Ad26.COV2.S vaccination and SARS-CoV-2 variants. Documented treatment: 15 to 20 received Ad26.COV2.S at low or high dose, single or two shots; about 5 received placebo; per-sample allocation not given. The samples date from day 63 after the first vaccine or placebo injection. Clones were read by immunoSEQ multiplex PCR, and TCRdb kept only the in-frame ones, dropping some. The sample has a few hundred thousand clones, about nine tenths seen once. The sample was peripheral blood, taken in a trial of Ad26.COV2.S vaccine versus placebo. These receptors came from a person aged 18-60 years who received the Ad26.COV2.S COVID-19 vaccine or a placebo.

This rearrangement joins TRBV3-1 (or the pseudogene TRBV3-2) to TRBJ1-5; TRBD1 agrees at 7 bases. V was clipped by 4 bases and J by 1 base; unmatched bases: 4. CDR3 length equals 15 residues. Germline CDR1 and CDR2: LGHDT and YNNKEL (reference sequence). In DNA form, the CDR3 reads TGTGCCAGCAGCCCGGGACAGCTGAGCAATCAGCCCCAGCATTTT. Translation gives CASSPGQLSNQPQHF.

The chain recombines TRBV5-1 with TRBJ1-4; TRBD1 agrees at 8 bases. Germline CDR1 SGHRS, CDR2 YFSETQ. Trimming took 4 bases from V and 3 from J; bases not matched to a gene: 5. This CDR3 region has 15 residues. The CDR3 region has the DNA TGCGCCAGCAGCGCCGGACAGGGAGCTAATGAAAAACTGTTTTTT. Translated, it gives CASSAGQGANEKLFF.

The CDR3 DNA reads TGTGCCAGTAGTACCGGCAGGTATGGCTACACCTTC. Protein product: CASSTGRYGYTF. The rearrangement uses TRBV19 and TRBJ1-2; D not certain. Trimming stripped 4 bases from V and 5 bases from J, with 8 bases between. Per the germline V gene, CDR1 is LNHDA and CDR2 is SQIVND (reference sequence). This CDR3 has 12 amino acids.

The CDR3 spells CASGGRSTFTDTQYF. CDR3 in DNA: TGTGCCAGCGGAGGACGGTCTACCTTCACAGATACGCAGTATTTT. This chain links TRBV28 with TRBJ2-3, with D maybe TRBD2 (5 bases). Between the trimmed V and J ends, which lost 8 bases and 2 bases, there was a span of 17 bases. Germline CDR1 reads MDHEN; CDR2 reads SYDVKM. The CDR3 totals 15 residues.

The chain uses TRBV3-1 (or the pseudogene TRBV3-2) and TRBJ2-1; 10 bases are shared with TRBD2. Per germline, CDR1 LGHDT and CDR2 YNNKEL (reference sequence). CDR3 length: 14 residues. Trimming at V came to 4 bases and at J to 16 bases, leaving 13 bases not matched to a gene. The CDR3 DNA reads TGTGCCAGCAGCCTCTATTCAGATTCTAGCGGGAGATTCTTC. This sequence encodes CASSLYSDSSGRFF.

This rearrangement joins TRBV19 to TRBJ1-3; no clear D. CDR3 length: 13 amino acids. Germline V gives CDR1 LNHDA, CDR2 SQIVND (reference sequence). The ends were cut back, 5 bases at V and 4 bases at J, with 9 bases in the middle. The CDR3 protein is CASSPQRGNTIYF. The CDR3 bases are TGTGCCAGTAGTCCACAGAGGGGAAACACCATATATTTT.

The genes are TRBV24-1 and TRBJ2-1; 7 nucleotides line up with TRBD2. The trim removed 4 bases at V and 2 bases at J, leaving 16 bases unmatched. This CDR3 spans 19 amino acids. CDR1 KGHDR and CDR2 SFDVKD come from the germline V gene. The CDR3 here is CATSDPSLQRGAAYNEQFF. In nucleotides, the CDR3 is TGTGCCACCAGTGACCCTTCGTTACAGCGGGGTGCCGCCTACAATGAGCAGTTCTTC.

This clone was recorded once. This rearrangement joins TRBV6-5 to TRBJ2-1; TRBD2 is a possible D gene (5 bases). Germline CDR1 reads MNHEY; CDR2 reads SVGAGI. Trimming left V 0 bases short and J 14 bases short, with 14 bases between. The CDR3 runs to 13 residues. This chain's CDR3 is CASSYSGTRRKFF. The CDR3 DNA is TGTGCCAGCAGTTACTCGGGTACTAGAAGAAAGTTCTTC.

The chain joins TRBV19 to TRBJ2-7; no firm D call. This CDR3 has 14 residues. CDR1 LNHDA and CDR2 SQIVND come from the germline V gene (reference sequence). Trimming took off 4 bases at V and 1 base at J, with 11 bases between the two ends. In nucleotides, the CDR3 is TGTGCCAGTAGTAAGCTGGTAACGTCCTACGAGCAGTACTTC. This codes for CASSKLVTSYEQYF.

This chain connects TRBV7-6 to TRBJ2-3; D is unclear. V gave up 2 bases and J gave up 6 bases, with 18 bases separating them. Per germline, CDR1 SGHVS and CDR2 FNYEAQ. The CDR3 length is 16 residues. In DNA form, the CDR3 reads TGTGCCAGCAGCTTAAGGTACTTCAAGCAATCGGATACGCAGTATTTT. The encoded protein is CASSLRYFKQSDTQYF. Supplemented by reference TRBV7-6 and TRBJ2-3, the full variable domain reads GAGVSQSPRYKVTKRGQDVALRCDPISGHVSLYWYRQALGQGPEFLTYFNYEAQQDKSGLPNDRFSAERPEGSISTLTIQRTEQRDSAMYRCASSLRYFKQSDTQYFGPGTRLTVL.

The chain carries TRBV24-1 and TRBJ2-2, with D hard to call. Trimming took off 0 bases at V and 0 bases at J, with 13 bases between the two ends. Germline assignment: CDR1 KGHDR and CDR2 SFDVKD. The CDR3 runs to 18 residues. The CDR3 protein is CATSDLLFLAANTGELFF. The CDR3, as DNA: TGTGCCACCAGTGATTTGCTTTTTTTAGCCGCGAACACCGGGGAGCTGTTTTTT.

The chain employs TRBV6-2 or TRBV6-3 and TRBJ2-2; D gene unclear. The CDR3 runs 14 residues. The ends were cut back, 5 bases at V and 0 bases at J, with 7 bases in the middle. Germline-derived CDR1 and CDR2 are MNHEY and SVGEGT. In DNA form, the CDR3 reads TGTGCCAGCAGTCGTTTCACGAACACCGGGGAGCTGTTTTTT. Translation: CASSRFTNTGELFF.

The chain links TRBV30 to TRBJ1-5; D gene uncertain. In germline, CDR1 is GTSNPN, CDR2 SVGIG (reference sequence). The CDR3 runs 12 residues. Trimming stripped 1 base from V and 11 bases from J, with 12 bases between. CDR3 DNA sequence: TGTGCCTGGAGTGGTGCTGGGCCGACCCAGCATTTT. The encoded protein is CAWSGAGPTQHF.

The chain combines TRBV25-1 with TRBJ1-1, with D unresolved. V was pared by 4 bases and J by 1 base, with 10 bases between. Germline loops: CDR1 MGHDK, CDR2 SYGVNS. CDR3 length: 14 residues. CDR3 bases: TGTGCCAGCAGTGGGCCAGCAAGGAACACTGAAGCTTTCTTT. This translates into CASSGPARNTEAFF.

The table lists this clone with a count of one. This chain uses TRBV6-2 or TRBV6-3 with TRBJ2-4; 10 bases map to TRBD2. The germline V gene has CDR1 MNHEY and CDR2 SVGEGT. This CDR3 region has 17 residues. J gave up 5 bases and V 6 bases, and 13 bases lay outside the gene matches. In DNA form, the CDR3 reads TGTGCCAGCAGCTCCTGGACTAGCGGCTCAGTACAAAACATTCAGTACTTC. Its protein is CASSSWTSGSVQNIQYF.

This clone has a single count. This chain joins TRBV7-3 and TRBJ2-7, with D perhaps matching TRBD1 (5 bases). Trimming left V 2 bases short and J 0 bases short, with 11 bases between. There are 15 residues in the CDR3. From germline, CDR1 is SGHTA and CDR2 FQGTGA. CDR3 coding DNA: TGTGCCAGCAGCTTAGGCGACAGTGACTCCTACGAGCAGTACTTC. It encodes CASSLGDSDSYEQYF.

The chain couples TRBV11-2 to TRBJ1-5; D is ambiguous. The CDR3 consists of 13 residues. V was cut by 1 base and J by 3 bases, with 4 bases left in between. Germline values: CDR1 SGHAT, CDR2 FQNNGV. Here the CDR3 reads CASSLGYNQPQHF. The CDR3 DNA is TGTGCCAGCAGCTTAGGTTACAATCAGCCCCAGCATTTT. Complete variable domain (other parts from reference TRBV11-2 and TRBJ1-5): EAGVAQSPRYKIIEKRQSVAFWCNPISGHATLYWYQQILGQGPKLLIQFQNNGVVDDSQLPKDRFSAERLKGVDSTLKIQPAKLEDSAVYLCASSLGYNQPQHFGDGTRLSIL.

The chain combines TRBV28 with TRBJ1-5; no clear D gene. Trimming stripped 7 bases from V and 3 bases from J, with 7 bases between. The germline V gene encodes CDR1 MDHEN and CDR2 SYDVKM. This CDR3 is built from 12 residues. The CDR3, as DNA: TGTGCCAGCACCGAATCCAATCAGCCCCAGCATTTT. It translates to CASTESNQPQHF.

The genes are TRBV19 and TRBJ2-3; D gene ambiguous. The germline V gene has CDR1 LNHDA and CDR2 SQIVND (reference sequence). With 1 base removed from V and 3 bases from J, the gap between germline ends came to 14 bases. The CDR3 has 16 residues. The CDR3 DNA follows: TGTGCCAGTAGTATAGGGATAGATCTGAGGACAGATACGCAGTATTTT. Translation gives CASSIGIDLRTDTQYF.

The CDR3 region is CASSSTLGNEQYF. As DNA, the CDR3 is TGTGCCAGCAGCTCGACCCTGGGAAACGAGCAGTACTTC. This rearrangement joins TRBV7-2 to TRBJ2-7; D is ambiguous. CDR3 length equals 13 residues. V lost 4 bases and J lost 5, with 12 bases in between. Looked up from germline, CDR1 is SGHTA and CDR2 is FQGNSA. The whole variable domain, filled in from reference TRBV7-2 and TRBJ2-7, reads GAGVSQSPSNKVTEKGKDVELRCDPISGHTALYWYRQSLGQGLEFLIYFQGNSAPDKSGLPSDRFSAERTGGSVSTLTIQRTQQEDSAVYLCASSSTLGNEQYFGPGTRLTVT.

The V call is TRBV9, the J call TRBJ1-3; 7 bases are shared with TRBD1. CDR1 and CDR2 from the germline V gene are SGDLS and YYNGEE. V was clipped by 4 bases and J by 2 bases; unmatched bases: 6. This CDR3 comprises 15 residues. The CDR3 sequence is CASSPQRGPGNTIYF. CDR3 bases: TGTGCCAGCAGCCCGCAAAGGGGGCCTGGAAACACCATATATTTT.

This clone occurred once. V gene TRBV12-5 combines with J gene TRBJ2-3; D unclear. Trimming shortened V by 6 bases and J by 5 bases, and 6 bases separated the two germline ends. Germline CDR1 and CDR2: LGHNT and FRNRAP. CDR3 size: 11 residues. The CDR3 coding sequence is TGTGCTAGTGGCCCTATAGATACGCAGTATTTT. As protein: CASGPIDTQYF.

This clone was observed once. J is TRBJ2-1 and V is TRBV5-1; TRBD1 matches at 8 bases. Germline V gene lookup returns CDR1 SGHRS and CDR2 YFSETQ. V lost 2 bases to trimming and J lost 12 bases; unmatched junction nucleotides: 10. The CDR3 is made up of 14 amino acids. DNA of the CDR3: TGCGCCAGCAGCTTAATGACAGGGGATGTCGGGCAGTTCTTC. Its translation: CASSLMTGDVGQFF.

The genes are TRBV7-8 and TRBJ2-7; TRBD2 matches at 9 bases. Losses at the gene ends were 3 bases for V and 3 bases for J; bases not matched to a gene: 6. This CDR3 contains 15 residues. Looked up from germline, CDR1 is SGHVS and CDR2 is FQNEAQ. CDR3 sequence reads: CASSFLSGSYYEQYF. In nucleotides, the CDR3 is TGTGCCAGCAGCTTCCTTAGCGGGAGTTACTACGAGCAGTACTTC.